In this sample, the clone carrying this T cell receptor (beta chain) turned up once. Antigen: not known. CDR3 length: 11 amino acids. V was cut by 10 bases and J by 1 base, with 8 bases left in between. CDR1 and CDR2 (germline): MNHNY, SVGAGI (reference sequence). Sequencing used immunoSEQ multiplex PCR; TCRdb keeps in-frame clones, though not all of them. Of 2 million to 3 million clones in the sample, over 85% were seen once. The source of the sample is a study of shared clonotypes between healthy human individuals. Study at large: Sampling drew on donors who were a couple of women and a few men aged 18 to 49. The plates for each donor numbered three CD4 naive, three CD4 memory, two CD8 naive and one CD8 memory.

Study-level results: Across a few donors, naive CD4 shared 5% to 6%, naive CD8 more than 3%, memory CD4 roughly 2.4%, memory CD8 approximately 0.4%.

The chain recombines TRBV6-6 with TRBJ2-7, with D perhaps TRBD1 (6 bases). The receptor was isolated from a man aged 18-30 years in good health. Some clones in this sample may be carry-over from other donors' samples. Sequences were obtained from naive CD4+ T cells from PBMCs. Noted subset: CD45RA+ positively selected. Here the CDR3 reads CAKDSSYEQYF. CDR3 sequence (DNA): TGTGCCAAGGACAGTTCCTACGAGCAGTACTTC.